Below, one TCR beta chain is given with its context. What it binds is not known. Sequence at one end of the junction differs from germline and may be a read error. The data were obtained in a study of tumor and adjacent non-tumor tissue in lung cancer. Study-level results: In normal lung, the top 100 clones were significantly more dominant than in tumor.

RNA was extracted from bulk tissue without any cell sorting. The normal lung tissue was taken more than 3 cm from the tumor edge. Newly diagnosed lung cancer patients had thoracic surgery in China, August–late 2014, without prior chemotherapy. Three rounds of nested PCR, following a modified ARM-PCR protocol, produced the TCRbeta library. TCRdb reanalysed the multiplex PCR reads using MiXCR and keeps one entry per CDR3 protein. The sample consists of approximately 100,000 distinct CDR3 sequences, roughly 60% of them appearing once. The CDR3 is made up of 14 amino acids. The germline gives CDR1 SGHAT, CDR2 FQNNGV.

This receptor was identified in a man aged 25 to 40 with non-small cell lung cancer. V usage is TRBV11-2 and J usage is TRBJ1-1; weak D call: TRBD1 (5 bases). The sequenced sample consisted of distant non-tumor lung tissue. This chain's CDR3 is CPCSFPRGAGEAFF. For the CDR3, the DNA is TGTCCCTGCAGCTTCCCTCGTGGGGCGGGCGAAGCCTTCTTT.